This T cell receptor beta chain comes out of a study of blood T cell repertoires in COVID-19. The CDR3 sequence is 14 residues long. Germline V CDR1 and CDR2: SGHVS, FQNEAQ. J was trimmed by 8 bases and V by 5 bases; bases with no gene match: 4. The repertoire was sequenced with immunoSEQ multiplex PCR; TCRdb's copy has only in-frame clones and lacks some. Among fewer than 65,000 clones listed, roughly 83% were seen once. The clonotype originates from a human donor in a cohort sampled during active COVID-19. This chain connects TRBV7-8 to TRBJ2-6; TRBD1 agrees at 9 bases. Sequencing was carried out using peripheral blood. DNA for the CDR3: TGTGCCAGCAGCCCGGGACAGGGTTCCAACGTCCTGACTTTC. Residues: CASSPGQGSNVLTF.